This passage covers 27 T cell receptor beta chains from one sample sequenced in a study of blood T cell repertoires in COVID-19. Some clones are missing from TCRdb's copy, which holds only in-frame ones; the method was immunoSEQ multiplex PCR. This sample yields roughly 53,000 clones, of which roughly 80% are seen a single time; about 2.6% belongs to the top ten. The sample consisted of peripheral blood. These receptors originate from a man aged 50-60 years with acute or convalescent COVID-19.

The V and J genes are TRBV7-3 and TRBJ2-7; D unresolved. The CDR3 is 13 residues long. Germline-derived CDR1 and CDR2 are SGHTA and FQGTGA. V dropped 5 bases and J dropped 7 bases, with 15 bases sitting between them. The chain's CDR3 is CASSPASVGEQYF. The CDR3 DNA reads TGTGCCAGCAGCCCGGCATCTGTCGGGGAGCAGTACTTC. The variable domain in full, with the rest retrieved from reference TRBV7-3 and TRBJ2-7, is GAGVSQTPSNKVTEKGKYVELRCDPISGHTALYWYRQSLGQGPEFLIYFQGTGAADDSGLPNDRFFAVRPEGSVSTLKIQRTERGDSAVYLCASSPASVGEQYFGPGTRLTVT.

This clone has just one count. This chain uses TRBV2 with TRBJ2-7; D possibly corresponds to TRBD2 (6 bases). CDR1 and CDR2 from the germline V gene are SNHLY and FYNNEI. V lost 6 bases and J 9 bases, leaving 21 bases between the germline ends. The CDR3 covers 14 residues. The CDR3 protein is CASSPESGSGPQYF. The CDR3 nucleotides are TGTGCCAGCAGCCCAGAATCGGGTAGCGGTCCGCAGTACTTC.

This clone turned up a few times. V gene TRBV2 combines with J gene TRBJ2-7, with D perhaps matching TRBD1 (5 bases). Germline V lookup: CDR1 SNHLY, CDR2 FYNNEI. The length of the CDR3 is 13 residues. V shed 5 bases and J shed 5 bases, with 13 bases lying between them. The CDR3 is CASSSVGLNEQYF. The CDR3 coding sequence is TGTGCCAGCAGTTCGGTGGGGCTTAACGAGCAGTACTTC.

The chain carries TRBV24-1 and TRBJ2-7; tentatively, D is TRBD1 (5 bases). There are 13 residues in the CDR3. Germline CDR1 is KGHDR and CDR2 is SFDVKD. V was pared by 2 bases and J by 5 bases, with 9 bases between. CDR3 bases: TGTGCCACCAGTGATTATGACAGTCACGAGCAGTACTTC. Amino acid sequence: CATSDYDSHEQYF.

V and J are TRBV6-5 and TRBJ2-3; D is unclear. CDR3 length: 13 amino acids. Germline CDR1 and CDR2: MNHEY and SVGAGI. Trimming stripped 4 bases from V and 0 bases from J, with 5 bases between. CDR3 DNA sequence: TGTGCCAGCAGTTCCCCTAGCACAGATACGCAGTATTTT. The encoded protein is CASSSPSTDTQYF.

The rearrangement links TRBV5-1 to TRBJ2-5, with 8 nucleotides matching TRBD2. Germline V gene lookup returns CDR1 SGHRS and CDR2 YFSETQ. The CDR3 length is 16 residues. V was clipped by 3 bases and J by 2 bases; unmatched bases: 9. DNA of the CDR3: TGCGCCAGCAGCTCCGGAATCCCGGGGGGGCAAGAGACCCAGTACTTC. Translating it yields CASSSGIPGGQETQYF.

The chain employs TRBV15 and TRBJ2-1, with TRBD1 matching over 10 bases. The germline V gene has CDR1 LNHNV and CDR2 YYDKDF (reference sequence). With V trimmed by 8 bases and J by 10 bases, 5 bases remained unmatched. The CDR3 is 12 amino acids. The DNA for the CDR3 is TGTGCCACCGGGACAGGGGTTGGGGAGCAGTTCTTC. Its protein product is CATGTGVGEQFF.

This clone was seen just once. The CDR3 region has the DNA TGTGCCAGCAGTTACGACAGATTCAATCAGCCCCAGCATTTT. It specifies CASSYDRFNQPQHF. The V call is TRBV6-2 or TRBV6-3, the J call TRBJ1-5; D is perhaps TRBD1 (5 bases). V lost 2 bases, J lost 3 bases, and 8 bases lay in between. This CDR3 spans 14 amino acids. Germline CDR1 is MNHEY and CDR2 is SVGEGT.

J is TRBJ1-5 and V is TRBV6-5, with D tentatively TRBD1 (5 bases). This CDR3 comprises 15 residues. Deletions cut 0 bases from V and 4 bases from J, with 10 bases between. Germline-derived CDR1 and CDR2 are MNHEY and SVGAGI. The CDR3 sequence is CASSYSARGNQPQHF. DNA of the CDR3: TGTGCCAGCAGTTACTCAGCTCGGGGGAATCAGCCCCAGCATTTT.

To note about this clone: The junction departs from germline at one end; a sequencing error may be responsible. The CDR3 loop reads CASRIAGSTDTQYF. In nucleotides, the CDR3 is TGTGCCAGTAGGATAGCGGGGAGCACAGATACGCAGTATTTT. The V gene is TRBV19, the J gene TRBJ2-3; TRBD2 matches 8 bases. Germline CDR1 is LNHDA and CDR2 is SQIVND (reference sequence). This CDR3 is 14 amino acids long.

The gene calls are TRBV6-5 and TRBJ1-6, with TRBD1 matching over 7 bases. The J segment lost 1 base and the V segment lost 5 bases, leaving 2 bases of the junction unmatched. This CDR3 is 15 amino acids long. CDR1 and CDR2 (germline): MNHEY, SVGAGI. The CDR3: CASSLRGSYNSPLHF. As DNA, the CDR3 is TGTGCCAGCAGTCTCAGGGGGTCCTATAATTCACCCCTCCACTTT.

The gene calls are TRBV13 and TRBJ1-1; D is perhaps TRBD1 (6 bases). In germline, CDR1 is PRHDT, CDR2 FYEKMQ (reference sequence). Trimming took off 5 bases at V and 2 bases at J, with 12 bases between the two ends. There are 14 residues in the CDR3. The CDR3 reads CASSLRQVNTEAFF. The DNA for the CDR3 is TGTGCCAGCAGCCTAAGACAGGTTAACACTGAAGCTTTCTTT.

V usage is TRBV27 and J usage is TRBJ2-3; 16 bases align to TRBD2. J gave up 4 bases and V 1 base, and 2 bases lay outside the gene matches. This CDR3 is 17 amino acids long. Germline V gene sequence: CDR1 MNHEY, CDR2 SMNVEV (reference sequence). CDR3 residues: CASSLLGLAGGPDTQYF. The CDR3 region has the DNA TGTGCCAGCAGTTTATTGGGACTAGCGGGGGGGCCAGATACGCAGTATTTT.

This clone was recorded once. The chain recombines TRBV3-1 (or the pseudogene TRBV3-2) with TRBJ2-5, with unresolved D. This CDR3 contains 13 residues. V gave up 1 base and J gave up 2 bases, with 5 bases separating them. Germline V gene lookup returns CDR1 LGHDT and CDR2 YNNKEL (reference sequence). The CDR3 loop is CASSQAPQETQYF. The DNA of the CDR3 is TGTGCCAGCAGCCAAGCTCCGCAAGAGACCCAGTACTTC.

This clone was seen a few times. The V call is TRBV5-4, the J call TRBJ2-3; D not certain. The CDR3 has 15 amino acids. Trimming removed 4 bases at V and 6 bases at J, with 18 bases between. CDR1 and CDR2 (germline): SGHNT, YYREEE (reference sequence). The CDR3 DNA is TGTGCCAGCAGCGTTGCGGCGTCCTCCTTCGATACGCAGTATTTT. It codes for CASSVAASSFDTQYF. The full variable domain, with the rest looked up from reference TRBV5-4 and TRBJ2-3, is ETGVTQSPTHLIKTRGQQVTLRCSSQSGHNTVSWYQQALGQGPQFIFQYYREEENGRGNFPPRFSGLQFPNYSSELNVNALELDDSALYLCASSVAASSFDTQYFGPGTRLTVL.

The table lists this clone with a count of one. The chain is built from TRBV14 and TRBJ2-7; the D gene is possibly TRBD1 (5 bases). Germline CDR1 reads SGHDN; CDR2 reads FVKESK. This CDR3 is built from 13 residues. V was pared by 3 bases and J by 3 bases, with 9 bases between. As DNA, the CDR3 is TGTGCCAGCAGCCACTTTGACAGCTACGAGCAGTACTTC. Protein: CASSHFDSYEQYF.

This chain connects TRBV7-6 to TRBJ1-4, with TRBD1 as a possible D gene (5 bases). V lost 5 bases to trimming and J lost 7 bases, with 17 bases between them. The CDR3 consists of 15 residues. Germline CDR1 reads SGHVS; CDR2 reads FNYEAQ. The CDR3 bases are TGTGCCAGCAGCCTAGAGGGCAGGGAGGGTGAAAAACTGTTTTTT. As protein: CASSLEGREGEKLFF.

The genes are TRBV2 and TRBJ2-5; 8 positions agree with TRBD2. CDR1 is SNHLY and CDR2 is FYNNEI in the germline V gene. J was trimmed by 5 bases and V by 6 bases; bases with no gene match: 5. This CDR3 has 13 amino acids. The CDR3 reads CASSGPGGETQYF. Here the CDR3 DNA reads TGTGCCAGCAGCGGCCCGGGGGGGGAGACCCAGTACTTC.

The chain has TRBV10-3 and TRBJ1-1; TRBD1 matches at 7 bases. CDR1 and CDR2 (germline): ENHRY, SYGVKD. Trimming at V came to 0 bases and at J to 0 bases, leaving 4 bases not matched to a gene. The CDR3 totals 16 residues. CDR3 in DNA: TGTGCCATCAGTGAGTCGGGACAGACCATGAACACTGAAGCTTTCTTT. This encodes CAISESGQTMNTEAFF.

The chain couples TRBV19 to TRBJ2-1, with TRBD1 matching over 9 bases. The ends lost 7 bases at V and 7 bases at J; junction bases unmatched: 8. CDR1 is LNHDA and CDR2 is SQIVND in the germline V gene (reference sequence). The CDR3 has 14 amino acids. This CDR3 is CASTVDRGGNEQFF. The DNA of the CDR3 is TGTGCCAGTACCGTGGACAGGGGAGGAAATGAGCAGTTCTTC.

This clone was counted a few times. The genes are TRBV9 and TRBJ2-7, with 7 positions matching TRBD2. Germline V gives CDR1 SGDLS, CDR2 YYNGEE. The CDR3 is 16 amino acids. The ends lost 4 bases at V and 3 bases at J; junction bases unmatched: 13. The CDR3 DNA reads TGTGCCAGCAGCATCGGGGCTAGCGGTGGCGGCTACGAGCAGTACTTC. It codes for CASSIGASGGGYEQYF.

The rearrangement joins TRBV4-2 to TRBJ2-1, with D tentatively TRBD1 (6 bases). Trimming removed 1 base from V and 8 bases from J, with 15 bases in between. The CDR3 is 15 residues long. Germline assignment: CDR1 LGHNA and CDR2 YNFKEQ. CDR3 coding DNA: TGTGCCAGCAGCCAAGCAGACAGGATTCTGGATGAGCAGTTCTTC. Translated: CASSQADRILDEQFF.

CDR3 region: CASGPGVNTEAFF. Written as DNA, the CDR3 is TGTGCTAGTGGTCCCGGGGTGAACACTGAAGCTTTCTTT. J is TRBJ1-1 and V is TRBV12-5; D gene uncertain. Germline V gene sequence: CDR1 LGHNT, CDR2 FRNRAP. This CDR3 is 13 amino acids long. The germline V and J ends were trimmed by 5 bases and 0 bases, with 7 bases remaining between them.

The rearrangement joins TRBV2 to TRBJ1-5; no definite D call. CDR3 size: 15 residues. Germline values: CDR1 SNHLY, CDR2 FYNNEI. The ends were cut back, 3 bases at V and 6 bases at J, with 15 bases in the middle. This CDR3 reads CASSDAGPTPQPQHF. In DNA, the CDR3 is TGTGCCAGCAGTGATGCGGGTCCTACACCTCAGCCCCAGCATTTT.

This clone was recorded only once. V and J are TRBV27 and TRBJ1-2; 8 bases agree with TRBD1. The CDR3 is 16 amino acids. Germline V gene lookup returns CDR1 MNHEY and CDR2 SMNVEV (reference sequence). V dropped 5 bases and J dropped 4; count of bases not matched to a gene: 12. The CDR3 nucleotides are TGTGCCAGCAGTCCGATACAGGGGGTGCGGGTCTATGGCTACACCTTC. Its translation: CASSPIQGVRVYGYTF.

The genes are TRBV24-1 and TRBJ2-1; perhaps TRBD1 as D (5 bases). The V and J ends lost 6 bases and 6 bases respectively, with 5 bases between them. Per the germline V gene, CDR1 is KGHDR and CDR2 is SFDVKD. This CDR3 is 11 amino acids long. The CDR3 DNA reads TGTGCCACCAGTCAGGGCAATGAGCAGTTCTTC. This codes for CATSQGNEQFF.

The rearrangement links TRBV3-1 (or the pseudogene TRBV3-2) to TRBJ1-2; D not certain. Trimming removed 0 bases at V and 12 bases at J, with 14 bases between. Germline V gene sequence: CDR1 LGHDT, CDR2 YNNKEL (reference sequence). This CDR3 comprises 13 residues. CDR3: CASSQDHDGVHTF. Here the CDR3 DNA reads TGTGCCAGCAGCCAAGACCATGACGGGGTCCACACCTTC.